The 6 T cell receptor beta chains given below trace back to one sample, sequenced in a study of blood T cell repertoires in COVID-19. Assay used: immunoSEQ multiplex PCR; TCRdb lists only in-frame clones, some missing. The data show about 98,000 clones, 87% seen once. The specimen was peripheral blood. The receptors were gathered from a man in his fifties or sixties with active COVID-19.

The CDR3 loop is CASSTGTSGPNEQFF. In DNA, the CDR3 is TGTGCCAGCAGCACCGGGACTAGCGGACCCAATGAGCAGTTCTTC. The rearrangement links TRBV7-2 to TRBJ2-1, with 11 bases lining up with TRBD2. The CDR3 runs 15 residues. V gave up 5 bases and J gave up 6 bases; unmatched junction bases: 6. CDR1 and CDR2 (germline): SGHTA, FQGNSA.

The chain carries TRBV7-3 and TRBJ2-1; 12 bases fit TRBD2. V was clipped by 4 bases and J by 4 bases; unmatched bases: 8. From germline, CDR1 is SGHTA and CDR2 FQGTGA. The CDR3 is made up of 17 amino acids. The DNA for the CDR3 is TGTGCCAGCAGCTCCCTCCCCGGGACTAGCGGGTACAATGAGCAGTTCTTC. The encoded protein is CASSSLPGTSGYNEQFF.

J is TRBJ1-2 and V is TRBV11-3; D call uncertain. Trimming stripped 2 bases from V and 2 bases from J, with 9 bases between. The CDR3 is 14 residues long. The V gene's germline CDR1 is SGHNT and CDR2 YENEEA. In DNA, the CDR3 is TGTGCCAGCAGCTTAAGCGCGCCGAACTATGGCTACACCTTC. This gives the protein CASSLSAPNYGYTF.

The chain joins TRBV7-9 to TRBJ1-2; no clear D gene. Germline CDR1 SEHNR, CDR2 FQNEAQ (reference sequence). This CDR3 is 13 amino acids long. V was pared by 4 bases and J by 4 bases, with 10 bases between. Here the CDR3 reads CASSSPEGYGYTF. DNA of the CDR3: TGTGCCAGCAGCTCCCCAGAGGGCTATGGCTACACCTTC.

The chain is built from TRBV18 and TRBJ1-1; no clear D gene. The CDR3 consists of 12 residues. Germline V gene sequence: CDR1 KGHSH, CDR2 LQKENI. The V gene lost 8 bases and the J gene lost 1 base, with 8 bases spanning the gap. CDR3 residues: CASREGNTEAFF. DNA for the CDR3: TGTGCCAGCCGCGAGGGGAACACTGAAGCTTTCTTT. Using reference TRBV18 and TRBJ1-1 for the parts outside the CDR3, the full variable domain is NAGVMQNPRHLVRRRGQEARLRCSPMKGHSHVYWYRQLPEEGLKFMVYLQKENIIDESGMPKERFSAEFPKEGPSILRIQQVVRGDSAAYFCASREGNTEAFFGQGTRLTVV.

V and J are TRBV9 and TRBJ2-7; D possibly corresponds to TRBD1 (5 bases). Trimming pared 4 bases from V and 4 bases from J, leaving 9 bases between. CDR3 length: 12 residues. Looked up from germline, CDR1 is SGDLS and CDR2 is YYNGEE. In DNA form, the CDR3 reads TGTGCCAGCAGCCCCGACAGTTACGAGCAGTACTTC. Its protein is CASSPDSYEQYF. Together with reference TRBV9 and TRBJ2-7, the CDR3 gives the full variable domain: DSGVTQTPKHLITATGQRVTLRCSPRSGDLSVYWYQQSLDQGLQFLIQYYNGEERAKGNILERFSAQQFPDLHSELNLSSLELGDSALYFCASSPDSYEQYFGPGTRLTVT.